The present T cell receptor (beta chain) was sequenced within a study of blood T cell repertoires in COVID-19. Germline CDR1 SGDLS, CDR2 YYNGEE. The length of the CDR3 is 16 residues. The germline V and J ends were trimmed by 3 bases and 0 bases, with 13 bases remaining between them. Sequencing used immunoSEQ multiplex PCR; TCRdb keeps in-frame clones, though not all of them. The sample lists fewer than 250,000 clones; 84% were seen once. This chain joins TRBV9 and TRBJ1-3, with no clear D. This TCR came from a woman in her forties or fifties with active or convalescent COVID-19. Sequenced input: peripheral blood. CDR3 sequence (DNA): TGTGCCAGCAGCGACCGCGTGAGCCTCTCTGGAAACACCATATATTTT. Its protein product is CASSDRVSLSGNTIYF.